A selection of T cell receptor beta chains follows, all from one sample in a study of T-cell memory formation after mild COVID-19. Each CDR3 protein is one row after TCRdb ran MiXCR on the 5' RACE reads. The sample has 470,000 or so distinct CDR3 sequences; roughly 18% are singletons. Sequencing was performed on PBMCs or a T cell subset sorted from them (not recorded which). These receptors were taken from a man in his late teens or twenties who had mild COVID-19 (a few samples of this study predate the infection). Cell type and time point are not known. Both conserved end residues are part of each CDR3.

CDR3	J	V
CSARSDTGFSDIQYF	TRBJ2-4	TRBV20-1
CASSPRPGGGETQYF	TRBJ2-5	TRBV5-1
CASSLEGSGANVLTF	TRBJ2-6	TRBV5-1
CASSFYAGGELFF	TRBJ2-2	TRBV5-1
CASSFMVDGSTDTQYF	TRBJ2-3	TRBV10-1
CASSLAGDTGELFF	TRBJ2-2	TRBV12-3/TRBV12-4
CASSFRGGMIFQQYF	TRBJ2-7	TRBV11-2
CASSVASGAAGELFF	TRBJ2-2	TRBV9
CASSSRTGYHEQYF	TRBJ2-7	TRBV12-3/TRBV12-4
CASSYPGESTEAFF	TRBJ1-1	TRBV6-5
CASSFRGDQPQHF	TRBJ1-5	TRBV5-6
CAIRDRRQGKSGNTIYF	TRBJ1-3	TRBV10-3
CASSYSQWGRPRENGYTF	TRBJ1-2	TRBV6-6
CASSSPGLAVTDTQYF	TRBJ2-3	TRBV5-1
CASSQNLQGVTEAFF	TRBJ1-1	TRBV3-2
CASSHPRASGVDYEQYF	TRBJ2-7	TRBV4-1
CSAGGSNYGYTF	TRBJ1-2	TRBV29-1
CSVGQRNQPQHF	TRBJ1-5	TRBV29-1
CASGPFLAKNIQYF	TRBJ2-4	TRBV9
CASSYLAGVIYNEQFF	TRBJ2-1	TRBV7-2
CASSRSRAGANVLTF	TRBJ2-6	TRBV12-3/TRBV12-4
CASSPSRVRTDTQYF	TRBJ2-3	TRBV7-2